This T cell receptor beta chain emerged from a study of blood T cell repertoires in COVID-19. Study-wide context: The samples span acute and convalescent COVID-19 from the United States, Italy and Spain. T cells, B-cell-depleted T cells, or PBMCs provided the cDNA or gDNA that served as material.

Original data processing: Amplification of reference gene primers provided the estimated nucleated cell counts. Libraries were prepared by immunoSEQ multiplex PCR; TCRdb keeps only in-frame clonotypes and omits some of them. V, J and clone size reflect that table, while D and trimming were determined from the DNA. The sample records some 98,000 clones, 82% being singletons. CDR1 and CDR2 from the germline V gene are ENHRY and SYGVKD. The CDR3 has 15 amino acids. Trimming left V 0 bases short and J 4 bases short, with 13 bases between. The J gene is TRBJ2-7, the V gene TRBV10-3; D uncertain. This sequence was found in a man aged 70-80 years with active or convalescent COVID-19. The sequencing input was peripheral blood. CDR3 loop: CAISESGYPSYEQYF. CDR3 bases: TGTGCCATCAGTGAGTCCGGGTATCCGTCTTACGAGCAGTACTTC.